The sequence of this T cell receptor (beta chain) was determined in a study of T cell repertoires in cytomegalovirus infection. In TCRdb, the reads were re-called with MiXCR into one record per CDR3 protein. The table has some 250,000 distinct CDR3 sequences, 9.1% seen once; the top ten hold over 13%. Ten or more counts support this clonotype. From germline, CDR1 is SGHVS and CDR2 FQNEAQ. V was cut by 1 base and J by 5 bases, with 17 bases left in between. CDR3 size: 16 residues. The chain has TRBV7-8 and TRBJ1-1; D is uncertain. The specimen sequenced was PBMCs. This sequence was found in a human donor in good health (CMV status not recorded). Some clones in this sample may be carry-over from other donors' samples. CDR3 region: CASSLGQEGTLTEAFF. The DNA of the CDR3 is TGTGCCAGCAGCTTAGGTCAGGAGGGAACCTTGACTGAAGCTTTCTTT.